A single sample gave rise to the 8 T cell receptor beta chains below, sequenced in a study of a mutant IDH1 vaccine in newly diagnosed glioma. Which antigens these TCRs recognize remains unknown. Method: immunoSEQ multiplex PCR; TCRdb's copy keeps in-frame clones and lacks some. The table lists tens of thousands of clones, 80% to 90% of them singletons. Documented time point: week 35, safety follow-up. One vaccine dose held 300 ug of mutant IDH1 20-mer peptide and came with topical imiquimod. The sample here was PBMCs, taken from a glioma patient whose treatment included an IDH1 peptide vaccine. Every receptor here comes from a man aged 40-49 years with glioma.

The chain has TRBV19 and TRBJ2-3, with D possibly TRBD2 on 6 matching bases. V was pared by 7 bases and J by 0 bases, with 20 bases between. This CDR3 is 17 amino acids long. In germline, CDR1 is LNHDA, CDR2 SQIVND (reference sequence). CDR3 in DNA: TGTGCCAGTACCCCACCCAGGGACCGGGAGAGCACAGATACGCAGTATTTT. This gives the protein CASTPPRDRESTDTQYF.

The chain uses TRBV14 and TRBJ2-2; D gene uncertain. Germline V gives CDR1 SGHDN, CDR2 FVKESK. The germline V and J ends were trimmed by 0 bases and 6 bases, with 5 bases remaining between them. This CDR3 region has 13 residues. The CDR3 sequence is CASSQDRAGELFF. The CDR3 DNA follows: TGTGCCAGCAGCCAAGATAGGGCCGGGGAGCTGTTTTTT.

The genes are TRBV4-3 and TRBJ2-7; D perhaps matches TRBD1 (6 bases). The V gene's germline CDR1 is LGHNA and CDR2 YSLEER. V lost 0 bases to trimming and J lost 3 bases, with 15 bases between them. This CDR3 comprises 16 residues. The CDR3 DNA follows: TGCGCCAGCAGCCAAGAAGGAAACAGGGCGGACTACGAGCAGTACTTC. Translation: CASSQEGNRADYEQYF.

This chain links TRBV7-9 with TRBJ2-7; D is unclear. Deletions cut 4 bases from V and 4 bases from J, with 11 bases between. CDR1 is SEHNR and CDR2 is FQNEAQ in the germline V gene (reference sequence). This CDR3 is 13 amino acids long. CDR3 sequence reads: CASSYDGPYEQYF. As DNA, the CDR3 is TGTGCCAGCAGCTATGACGGACCATACGAGCAGTACTTC.

V gene TRBV13 combines with J gene TRBJ2-5; 7 bases match TRBD1. V gave up 6 bases and J gave up 3 bases; unmatched junction bases: 7. This CDR3 spans 14 amino acids. Germline V lookup: CDR1 PRHDT, CDR2 FYEKMQ (reference sequence). The CDR3 spells CASRETGKKETQYF. The DNA for the CDR3 is TGTGCCAGCAGAGAGACAGGGAAAAAAGAGACCCAGTACTTC.

DNA of the CDR3: TGCGCCAGCAGCCAAAGGGCCGTGGGAAGTTTGGAGCAGTACTTC. As protein: CASSQRAVGSLEQYF. This chain joins TRBV4-3 and TRBJ2-7, with unresolved D. Germline V lookup: CDR1 LGHNA, CDR2 YSLEER. The CDR3 totals 15 residues. Trimming removed 2 bases at V and 7 bases at J, with 18 bases between.

The chain couples TRBV25-1 to TRBJ2-5; possibly TRBD2 for D (5 bases). CDR3 length equals 13 residues. Germline assignment: CDR1 MGHDK and CDR2 SYGVNS. V lost 5 bases and J 3 bases, leaving 10 bases between the germline ends. CDR3 region: CASSMSGKETQYF. The CDR3, as DNA: TGTGCCAGCAGTATGTCGGGAAAAGAGACCCAGTACTTC.

Comment on this clone: Additional DNA sequences in this sample encode the identical CDR3. J is TRBJ2-5 and V is TRBV5-1; D is ambiguous. Trimming removed 4 bases from V and 3 bases from J, with 4 bases in between. Looked up from germline, CDR1 is SGHRS and CDR2 is YFSETQ. This CDR3 region has 11 residues. CDR3 nucleotides: TGCGCCAGCAGCGCGGAAGAGACCCAGTACTTC. This translates into CASSAEETQYF.